This is a list of T cell receptor beta chains from one sample in a study of blood T cells in healthy people across ages. TCRdb fed the 5' RACE reads into MiXCR, producing one record per CDR3 protein. The table has 1.5 million to 2 million distinct CDR3 sequences, more than 35% seen once; the top ten hold under 30%. Source material: blood. The receptors were sampled from a human donor in good health. The CDR3 runs from the conserved cysteine through the conserved F or W. Each record gives: V gene, J gene, D gene, clone size, CDR3 protein, CDR3 DNA. D genes are given only for firm matches. The size entry is marked missing in some rows and otherwise reads once, few, many or a size class.

V gene: TRBV5-1
J gene: TRBJ2-3
D gene: -
clone size: -
CDR3 protein: CASKEDPQVDTQYF
CDR3 DNA: TGCGCCAGCAAGGAGGATCCGCAAGTGGATACGCAGTATTTT

V gene: TRBV9
J gene: TRBJ2-3
D gene: TRBD2
clone size: -
CDR3 protein: CASSVSGGDTDTQYF
CDR3 DNA: TGTGCCAGCAGCGTTTCCGGGGGGGACACAGATACGCAGTATTTT

V gene: TRBV7-2
J gene: TRBJ1-6
D gene: -
clone size: -
CDR3 protein: CASSQTAASNSPLHF
CDR3 DNA: TGTGCCAGCAGCCAGACAGCGGCTAGTAATTCACCCCTCCACTTT

V gene: TRBV6-6
J gene: TRBJ1-5
D gene: -
clone size: -
CDR3 protein: CASSFDFHQHF
CDR3 DNA: TGTGCCAGCAGTTTCGACTTTCACCAGCATTTT

V gene: TRBV9
J gene: TRBJ2-1
D gene: -
clone size: -
CDR3 protein: CASSVVADYNEQFF
CDR3 DNA: TGTGCCAGCAGCGTAGTGGCTGACTACAATGAGCAGTTCTTC

V gene: TRBV4-3
J gene: TRBJ2-5
D gene: TRBD1
clone size: -
CDR3 protein: CASSQGTGYETQYF
CDR3 DNA: TGCGCCAGCAGCCAAGGGACAGGGTATGAGACCCAGTACTTC

V gene: TRBV19
J gene: TRBJ1-6
D gene: -
clone size: -
CDR3 protein: CASSIGSSYNSPLHF
CDR3 DNA: TGTGCCAGTAGTATCGGGAGCTCCTATAATTCACCCCTCCACTTT

V gene: TRBV7-8
J gene: TRBJ2-7
D gene: -
clone size: -
CDR3 protein: CASTLGSQGYEQYF
CDR3 DNA: TGTGCCAGCACCTTGGGATCCCAGGGCTACGAGCAGTACTTC

V gene: TRBV7-8
J gene: TRBJ2-5
D gene: -
clone size: few
CDR3 protein: CASSSRRVQETQYF
CDR3 DNA: TGTGCCAGCAGCTCTAGACGCGTACAAGAGACCCAGTACTTC

V gene: TRBV2
J gene: TRBJ2-7
D gene: TRBD1
clone size: few
CDR3 protein: CATQQGETYEQYF
CDR3 DNA: TGTGCCACCCAACAGGGGGAGACCTACGAGCAGTACTTC

V gene: TRBV4-3
J gene: TRBJ2-5
D gene: TRBD2
clone size: few
CDR3 protein: CASSHSTSGEETQYF
CDR3 DNA: TGCGCCAGCAGCCATAGTACTAGCGGGGAAGAGACCCAGTACTTC

V gene: TRBV7-2
J gene: TRBJ2-1
D gene: -
clone size: once
CDR3 protein: CASSYRHRASNNEQFF
CDR3 DNA: TGTGCCAGCAGCTATAGACACAGGGCATCTAACAATGAGCAGTTCTTC

V gene: TRBV6-2/TRBV6-3
J gene: TRBJ2-3
D gene: TRBD2
clone size: once
CDR3 protein: CASSRTGTRTDTRYF
CDR3 DNA: TGTGCCAGCAGCCGGACCGGGACTAGAACAGATACGCGGTATTTT

V gene: TRBV30
J gene: TRBJ2-3
D gene: TRBD1
clone size: few
CDR3 protein: CAWRQNYGQVIGTDTQYF
CDR3 DNA: TGTGCCTGGAGACAAAATTACGGACAGGTAATCGGCACAGATACGCAGTATTTT

V gene: TRBV12-3/TRBV12-4
J gene: TRBJ2-4
D gene: -
clone size: few
CDR3 protein: CASSSTYLQYF
CDR3 DNA: TGTGCCAGCAGTTCCACTTATCTTCAGTACTTC

V gene: TRBV12-3/TRBV12-4
J gene: TRBJ1-2
D gene: -
clone size: -
CDR3 protein: CASSLAGDSQNYGYTF
CDR3 DNA: TGTGCCAGCAGTTTAGCTGGGGACTCCCAGAACTATGGCTACACCTTC

V gene: TRBV7-2
J gene: TRBJ2-7
D gene: -
clone size: -
CDR3 protein: CASSLILHEQYF
CDR3 DNA: TGTGCCAGCAGCTTAATCCTGCACGAGCAGTACTTC

V gene: TRBV7-6
J gene: TRBJ2-1
D gene: -
clone size: few
CDR3 protein: CASSLEMGETYNEQFF
CDR3 DNA: TGTGCCAGCAGCTTAGAAATGGGGGAGACCTACAATGAGCAGTTCTTC

V gene: TRBV7-2
J gene: TRBJ1-2
D gene: TRBD1
clone size: few
CDR3 protein: CASSPGSGQHYGYTF
CDR3 DNA: TGTGCCAGCAGCCCCGGGTCGGGACAGCACTATGGCTACACCTTC

V gene: TRBV20-1
J gene: TRBJ1-1
D gene: TRBD1
clone size: -
CDR3 protein: CSAIDRDRGWAEAFF
CDR3 DNA: TGCAGTGCTATCGACCGGGACAGGGGCTGGGCTGAAGCTTTCTTT

V gene: TRBV7-2
J gene: TRBJ2-1
D gene: TRBD2
clone size: -
CDR3 protein: CASRQAGGPFNEQFF
CDR3 DNA: TGTGCCTCTCGCCAAGCGGGGGGGCCATTCAATGAGCAGTTCTTC

V gene: TRBV7-9
J gene: TRBJ1-3
D gene: -
clone size: -
CDR3 protein: CASSFTGNTIYF
CDR3 DNA: TGCGCCAGCAGCTTCACAGGAAACACCATATATTTT

V gene: TRBV20-1
J gene: TRBJ2-5
D gene: -
clone size: -
CDR3 protein: CSATDSYMVETQYF
CDR3 DNA: TGCAGTGCTACCGACAGTTACATGGTAGAGACCCAGTACTTC

V gene: TRBV7-2
J gene: TRBJ2-1
D gene: -
clone size: -
CDR3 protein: CASSSGGAGFNEQFF
CDR3 DNA: TGTGCCAGCAGCTCCGGCGGGGCAGGCTTTAATGAGCAGTTCTTC

V gene: TRBV27
J gene: TRBJ2-3
D gene: -
clone size: -
CDR3 protein: CASSKQGYTDTQYF
CDR3 DNA: TGTGCCAGCAGTAAACAGGGATACACAGATACGCAGTATTTT

V gene: TRBV20-1
J gene: TRBJ1-5
D gene: -
clone size: few
CDR3 protein: CSARAHADRPQHF
CDR3 DNA: TGCAGTGCTAGGGCACATGCCGATAGGCCCCAGCATTTT

V gene: TRBV7-9
J gene: TRBJ2-1
D gene: -
clone size: few
CDR3 protein: CASSPRGFPNEQFF
CDR3 DNA: TGTGCCAGCAGTCCGCGTGGGTTCCCCAATGAGCAGTTCTTC

V gene: TRBV12-3/TRBV12-4
J gene: TRBJ1-5
D gene: -
clone size: -
CDR3 protein: CASSLVQNLKRCNQPQHF
CDR3 DNA: TGTGCCAGCAGTTTAGTCCAAAATCTTAAAAGGTGCAATCAGCCCCAGCATTTT

V gene: TRBV5-5
J gene: TRBJ1-4
D gene: -
clone size: -
CDR3 protein: CASSLVNGRYNEKLFF
CDR3 DNA: TGTGCCAGCAGCTTGGTCAATGGGAGATATAATGAAAAACTGTTTTTT

V gene: TRBV5-1
J gene: TRBJ2-1
D gene: -
clone size: -
CDR3 protein: CASSLEMSITEQFF
CDR3 DNA: TGCGCCAGCAGCTTGGAGATGAGCATTACTGAGCAGTTCTTC

V gene: TRBV7-2
J gene: TRBJ2-1
D gene: -
clone size: few
CDR3 protein: CASSLVTSRLANEQFF
CDR3 DNA: TGTGCCAGCAGCTTGGTTACTTCACGGCTTGCCAATGAGCAGTTCTTC

V gene: TRBV4-3
J gene: TRBJ2-7
D gene: -
clone size: -
CDR3 protein: CASSPQPGNEQYF
CDR3 DNA: TGCGCCAGCAGCCCTCAGCCAGGGAACGAGCAGTACTTC

V gene: TRBV20-1
J gene: TRBJ2-1
D gene: -
clone size: -
CDR3 protein: CSARRAGRVNEQFF
CDR3 DNA: TGCAGTGCTAGAAGGGCAGGGCGCGTGAATGAGCAGTTCTTC

V gene: TRBV20-1
J gene: TRBJ2-3
D gene: TRBD1
clone size: -
CDR3 protein: CSASRDRVRSTDTQYF
CDR3 DNA: TGCAGTGCCTCCCGGGACAGAGTCCGGAGCACAGATACGCAGTATTTT

V gene: TRBV29-1
J gene: TRBJ2-1
D gene: -
clone size: -
CDR3 protein: CSATGGRGDEQFF
CDR3 DNA: TGCAGCGCGACGGGTGGAAGGGGCGATGAGCAGTTCTTC

V gene: TRBV7-2
J gene: TRBJ2-5
D gene: TRBD2
clone size: -
CDR3 protein: CASRPGLAGGQETQYF
CDR3 DNA: TGTGCCAGCAGACCAGGACTAGCGGGGGGACAAGAGACCCAGTACTTC

V gene: TRBV2
J gene: TRBJ2-7
D gene: -
clone size: few
CDR3 protein: CASSARESTYAEQYF
CDR3 DNA: TGTGCCAGCAGTGCGAGGGAGTCTACCTACGCCGAGCAGTACTTC